These 4 T cell receptor beta chains came from one sample sequenced in a study of control samples from healthy donors and cancer patients. Repertoires were generated with immunoSEQ multiplex PCR, while TCRdb's copy carries only in-frame clones and drops some. The sample includes under 95,000 clones, approximately 93% seen only once; the top ten take 0.92%. The sample consisted of blood. These receptors originate from a woman aged 25 to 39 in good health.

V gene TRBV5-1 combines with J gene TRBJ2-7; 7 positions match TRBD2. CDR1 and CDR2 from the germline V gene are SGHRS and YFSETQ. With V trimmed by 6 bases and J by 6 bases, 6 bases remained unmatched. The CDR3 totals 12 residues. The DNA for the CDR3 is TGCGCCAGCACCGGAGGCGGGGGCGAGCAGTACTTC. Residues: CASTGGGGEQYF.

The rearrangement joins TRBV6-5 to TRBJ1-2; D is uncertain. Germline CDR1 reads MNHEY; CDR2 reads SVGAGI. The CDR3 has 13 residues. Trimming removed 7 bases from V and 0 bases from J, with 9 bases in between. CDR3 amino acids: CASKANPNYGYTF. In DNA form, the CDR3 reads TGTGCCAGCAAGGCAAACCCTAACTATGGCTACACCTTC.

CDR3 in DNA: TGCGCCAGCAGCCAACGGGACCGAGAAGCTTTCTTT. Its protein is CASSQRDREAFF. The chain employs TRBV4-1 and TRBJ1-1, with D perhaps matching TRBD1 (5 bases). With 2 bases removed from V and 8 bases from J, the gap between germline ends came to 9 bases. The length of the CDR3 is 12 residues. Germline V lookup: CDR1 MGHRA, CDR2 YSYEKL.

The rearrangement links TRBV6-5 to TRBJ2-2; D not certain. Per the germline V gene, CDR1 is MNHEY and CDR2 is SVGAGI. The CDR3 totals 16 residues. With 4 bases removed from V and 0 bases from J, the gap between germline ends came to 12 bases. The CDR3 nucleotides read TGTGCCAGCAGTTCCCGACTTATTACGAACACCGGGGAGCTGTTTTTT. The encoded protein is CASSSRLITNTGELFF.